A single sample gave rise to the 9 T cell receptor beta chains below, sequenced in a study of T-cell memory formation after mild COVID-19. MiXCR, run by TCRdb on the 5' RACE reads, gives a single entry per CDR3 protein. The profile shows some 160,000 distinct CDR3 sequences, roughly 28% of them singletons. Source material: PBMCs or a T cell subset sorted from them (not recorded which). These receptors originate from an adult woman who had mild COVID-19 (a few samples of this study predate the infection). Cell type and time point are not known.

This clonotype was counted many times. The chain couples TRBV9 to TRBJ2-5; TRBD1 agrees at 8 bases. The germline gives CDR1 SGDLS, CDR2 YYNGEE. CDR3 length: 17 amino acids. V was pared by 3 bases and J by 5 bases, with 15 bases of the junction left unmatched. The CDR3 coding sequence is TGTGCCAGCAGCGCCTACTTATCGGACAGGGCGGCGGAGACCCAGTACTTC. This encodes CASSAYLSDRAAETQYF.

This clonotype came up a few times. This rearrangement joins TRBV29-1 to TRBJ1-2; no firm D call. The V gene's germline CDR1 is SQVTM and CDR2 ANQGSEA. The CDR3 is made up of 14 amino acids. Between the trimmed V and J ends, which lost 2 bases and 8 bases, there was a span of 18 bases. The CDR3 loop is CSVELDGSWGGYTF. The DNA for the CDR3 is TGCAGCGTTGAATTGGACGGGTCATGGGGAGGCTACACCTTC.

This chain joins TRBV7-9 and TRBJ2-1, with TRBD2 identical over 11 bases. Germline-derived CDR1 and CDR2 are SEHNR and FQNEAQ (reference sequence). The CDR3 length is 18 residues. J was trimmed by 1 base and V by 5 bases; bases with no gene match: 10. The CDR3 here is CASSQGLAGMWSYNEQFF. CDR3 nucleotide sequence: TGTGCCAGCAGCCAAGGACTAGCGGGCATGTGGTCCTACAATGAGCAGTTCTTC.

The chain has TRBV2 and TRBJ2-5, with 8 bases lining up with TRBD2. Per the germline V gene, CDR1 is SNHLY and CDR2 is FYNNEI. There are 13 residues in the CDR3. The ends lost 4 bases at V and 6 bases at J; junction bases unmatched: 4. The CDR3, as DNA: TGTGCCAGCAGTGCGGGGGGGCCAAAGACCCAGTACTTC. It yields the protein CASSAGGPKTQYF.

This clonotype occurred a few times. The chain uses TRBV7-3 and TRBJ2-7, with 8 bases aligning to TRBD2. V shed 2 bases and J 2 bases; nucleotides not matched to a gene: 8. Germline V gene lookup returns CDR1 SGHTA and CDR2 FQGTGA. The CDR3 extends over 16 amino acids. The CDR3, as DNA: TGTGCCAGCAGCTTATCCAGCGGGGGTCCCCCCTACGAGCAGTACTTC. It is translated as CASSLSSGGPPYEQYF. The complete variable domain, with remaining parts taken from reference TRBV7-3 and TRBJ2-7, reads GAGVSQTPSNKVTEKGKYVELRCDPISGHTALYWYRQSLGQGPEFLIYFQGTGAADDSGLPNDRFFAVRPEGSVSTLKIQRTERGDSAVYLCASSLSSGGPPYEQYFGPGTRLTVT.

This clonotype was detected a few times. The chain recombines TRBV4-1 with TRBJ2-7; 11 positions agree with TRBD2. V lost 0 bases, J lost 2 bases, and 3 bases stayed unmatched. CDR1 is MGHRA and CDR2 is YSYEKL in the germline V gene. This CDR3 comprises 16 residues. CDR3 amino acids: CASSQESSGGAYEQYF. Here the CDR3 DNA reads TGCGCCAGCAGCCAAGAGAGTAGCGGGGGGGCCTACGAGCAGTACTTC.

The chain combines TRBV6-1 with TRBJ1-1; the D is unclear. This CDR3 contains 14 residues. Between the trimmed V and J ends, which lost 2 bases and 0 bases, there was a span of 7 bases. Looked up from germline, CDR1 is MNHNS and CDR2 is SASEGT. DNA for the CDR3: TGTGCCAGCAGTGAAAGGCACCTGAACACTGAAGCTTTCTTT. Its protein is CASSERHLNTEAFF.

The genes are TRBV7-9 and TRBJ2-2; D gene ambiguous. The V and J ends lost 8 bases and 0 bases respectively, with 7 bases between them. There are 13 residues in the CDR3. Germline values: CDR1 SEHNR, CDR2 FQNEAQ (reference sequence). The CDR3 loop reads CASGRSNTGELFF. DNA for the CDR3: TGTGCCAGCGGACGATCGAACACCGGGGAGCTGTTTTTT.

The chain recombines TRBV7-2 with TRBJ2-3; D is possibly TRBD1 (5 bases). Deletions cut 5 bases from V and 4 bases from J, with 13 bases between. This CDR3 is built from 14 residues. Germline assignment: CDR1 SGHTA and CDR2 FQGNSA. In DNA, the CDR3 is TGTGCCAGCAGCCCGCAGCTGGGGCCAGATACGCAGTATTTT. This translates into CASSPQLGPDTQYF.